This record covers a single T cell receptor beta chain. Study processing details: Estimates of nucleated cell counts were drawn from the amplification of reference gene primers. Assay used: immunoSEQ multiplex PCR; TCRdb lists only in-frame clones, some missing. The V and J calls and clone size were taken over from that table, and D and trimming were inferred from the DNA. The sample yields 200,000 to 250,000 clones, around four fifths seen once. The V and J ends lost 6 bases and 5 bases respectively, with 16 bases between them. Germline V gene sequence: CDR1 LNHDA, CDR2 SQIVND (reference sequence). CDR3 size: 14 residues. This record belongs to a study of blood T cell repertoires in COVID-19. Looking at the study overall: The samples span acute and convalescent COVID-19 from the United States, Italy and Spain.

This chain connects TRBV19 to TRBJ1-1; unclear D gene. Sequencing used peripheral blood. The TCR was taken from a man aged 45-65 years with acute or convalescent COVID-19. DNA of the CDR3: TGTGCCAGTAGGAACCGGGAGCTGGGTACTGAAGCTTTCTTT. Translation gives CASRNRELGTEAFF.